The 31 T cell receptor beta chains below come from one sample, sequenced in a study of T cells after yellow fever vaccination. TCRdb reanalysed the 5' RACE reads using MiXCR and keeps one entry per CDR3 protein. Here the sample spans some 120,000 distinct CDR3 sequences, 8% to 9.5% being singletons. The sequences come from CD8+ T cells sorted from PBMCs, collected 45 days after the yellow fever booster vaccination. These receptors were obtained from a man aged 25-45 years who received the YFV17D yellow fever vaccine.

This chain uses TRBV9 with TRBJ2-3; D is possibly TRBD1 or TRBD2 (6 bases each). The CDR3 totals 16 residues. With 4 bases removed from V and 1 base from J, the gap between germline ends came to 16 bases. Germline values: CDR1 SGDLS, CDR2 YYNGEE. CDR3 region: CASSFTGGGRTDTQYF. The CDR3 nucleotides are TGTGCCAGCAGCTTCACTGGAGGGGGACGCACAGATACGCAGTATTTT.

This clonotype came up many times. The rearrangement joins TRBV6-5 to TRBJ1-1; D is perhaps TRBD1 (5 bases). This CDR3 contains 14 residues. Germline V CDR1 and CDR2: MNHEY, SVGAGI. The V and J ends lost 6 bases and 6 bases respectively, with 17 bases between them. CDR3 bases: TGTGCCAGCAGCGTACCAGGGCTCCGGCCTGAAGCTTTCTTT. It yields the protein CASSVPGLRPEAFF.

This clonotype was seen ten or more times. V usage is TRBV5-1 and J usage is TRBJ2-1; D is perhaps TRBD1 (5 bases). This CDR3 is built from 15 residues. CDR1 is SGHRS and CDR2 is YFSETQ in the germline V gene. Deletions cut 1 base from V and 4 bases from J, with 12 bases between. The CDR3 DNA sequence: TGCGCCAGCAGCTTGACAGGCCTTGGGTACAATGAGCAGTTCTTC. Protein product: CASSLTGLGYNEQFF. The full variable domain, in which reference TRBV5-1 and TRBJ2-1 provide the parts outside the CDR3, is KAGVTQTPRYLIKTRGQQVTLSCSPISGHRSVSWYQQTPGQGLQFLFEYFSETQRNKGNFPGRFSGRQFSNSRSEMNVSTLELGDSALYLCASSLTGLGYNEQFFGPGTRLTVL.

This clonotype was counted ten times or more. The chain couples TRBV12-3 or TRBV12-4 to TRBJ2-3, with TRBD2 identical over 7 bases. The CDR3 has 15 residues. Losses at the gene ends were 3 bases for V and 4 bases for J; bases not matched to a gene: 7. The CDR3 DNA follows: TGTGCCAGCAGTTTTATTAGCGGGCCCGCAGATACGCAGTATTTT. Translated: CASSFISGPADTQYF.

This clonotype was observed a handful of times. Here the CDR3 reads CASSQDSGSADTQYF. The CDR3, as DNA: TGCGCCAGCAGCCAAGATAGCGGGAGCGCAGATACGCAGTATTTT. This rearrangement joins TRBV4-3 to TRBJ2-3; 9 positions agree with TRBD2. After removal of 0 bases from V and 4 bases from J, the junction contained 2 bases not matched to a gene. The CDR3 loop spans 15 amino acids. CDR1 is LGHNA and CDR2 is YSLEER in the germline V gene.

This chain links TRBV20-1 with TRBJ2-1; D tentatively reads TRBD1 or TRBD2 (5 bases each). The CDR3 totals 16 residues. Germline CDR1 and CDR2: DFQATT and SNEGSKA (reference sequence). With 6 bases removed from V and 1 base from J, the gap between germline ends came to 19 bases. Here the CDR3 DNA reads TGCAGTGCCATACCCAGGGACCTCATATCCTACAATGAGCAGTTCTTC. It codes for CSAIPRDLISYNEQFF.

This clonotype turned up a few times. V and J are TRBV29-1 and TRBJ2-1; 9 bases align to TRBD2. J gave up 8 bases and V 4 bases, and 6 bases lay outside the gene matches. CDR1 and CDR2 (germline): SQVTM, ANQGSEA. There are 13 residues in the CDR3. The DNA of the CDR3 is TGCAGCGTTGCCGCTAGCGGGATTTATGAGCAGTTCTTC. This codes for CSVAASGIYEQFF.

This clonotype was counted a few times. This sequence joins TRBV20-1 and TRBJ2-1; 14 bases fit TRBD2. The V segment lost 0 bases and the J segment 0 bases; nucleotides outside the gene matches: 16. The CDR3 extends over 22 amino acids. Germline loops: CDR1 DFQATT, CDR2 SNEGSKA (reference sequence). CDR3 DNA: TGCAGTGCTAGAGATCATCGGGGCCCGGGACTAGCGGGAGAAGGCTCCTACAATGAGCAGTTCTTC. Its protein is CSARDHRGPGLAGEGSYNEQFF.

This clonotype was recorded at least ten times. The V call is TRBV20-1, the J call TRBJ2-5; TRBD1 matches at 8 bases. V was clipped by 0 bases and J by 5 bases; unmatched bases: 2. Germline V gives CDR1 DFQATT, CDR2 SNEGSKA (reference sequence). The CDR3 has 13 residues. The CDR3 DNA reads TGCAGTGCTAGAGAGGACAGGGTTGAGACCCAGTACTTC. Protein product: CSAREDRVETQYF.

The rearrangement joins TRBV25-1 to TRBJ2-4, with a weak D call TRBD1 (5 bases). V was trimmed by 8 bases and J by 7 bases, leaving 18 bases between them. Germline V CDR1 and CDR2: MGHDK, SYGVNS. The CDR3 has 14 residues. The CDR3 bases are TGTGCCAGCTCCCTGCAGGGTTCCGGGAACATTCAGTACTTC. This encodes CASSLQGSGNIQYF.

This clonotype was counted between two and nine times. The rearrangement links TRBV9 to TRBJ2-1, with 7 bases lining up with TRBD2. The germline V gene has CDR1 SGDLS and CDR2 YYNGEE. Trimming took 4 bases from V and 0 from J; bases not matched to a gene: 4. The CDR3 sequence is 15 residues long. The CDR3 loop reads CASSTGGSSYNEQFF. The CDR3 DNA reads TGTGCCAGCAGCACCGGGGGGAGCTCCTACAATGAGCAGTTCTTC. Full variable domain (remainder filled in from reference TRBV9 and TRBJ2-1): DSGVTQTPKHLITATGQRVTLRCSPRSGDLSVYWYQQSLDQGLQFLIQYYNGEERAKGNILERFSAQQFPDLHSELNLSSLELGDSALYFCASSTGGSSYNEQFFGPGTRLTVL.

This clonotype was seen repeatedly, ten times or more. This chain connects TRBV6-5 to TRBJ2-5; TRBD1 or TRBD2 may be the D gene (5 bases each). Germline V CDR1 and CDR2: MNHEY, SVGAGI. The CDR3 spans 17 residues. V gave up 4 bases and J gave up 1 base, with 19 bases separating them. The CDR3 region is CASSSGSRDAFQETQYF. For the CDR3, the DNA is TGTGCCAGCAGTTCCGGTTCAAGGGACGCATTCCAAGAGACCCAGTACTTC.

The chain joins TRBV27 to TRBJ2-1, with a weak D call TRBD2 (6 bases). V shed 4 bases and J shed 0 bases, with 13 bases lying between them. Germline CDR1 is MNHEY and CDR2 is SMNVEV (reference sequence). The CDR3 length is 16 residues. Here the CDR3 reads CASSSGAGLSYNEQFF. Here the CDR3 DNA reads TGTGCCAGCAGTTCCGGAGCGGGCCTCTCCTACAATGAGCAGTTCTTC.

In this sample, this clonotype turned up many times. The CDR3 region is CSYSFLSRGYTF. DNA for the CDR3: TGCAGCTACAGTTTTTTATCGCGTGGCTACACCTTC. The chain recombines TRBV20-1 with TRBJ1-2, with D uncertain. CDR3 size: 12 residues. Germline V lookup: CDR1 DFQATT, CDR2 SNEGSKA (reference sequence).

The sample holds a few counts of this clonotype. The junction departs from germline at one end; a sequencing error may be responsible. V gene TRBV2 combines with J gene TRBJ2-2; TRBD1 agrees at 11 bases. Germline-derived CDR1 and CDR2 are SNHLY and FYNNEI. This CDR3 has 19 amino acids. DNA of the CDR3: TGTGCCCGCAGCACCACCCCGGACAGGGGGCTTGGGAACACCGGGGAGCTGTTTTTT. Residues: CARSTTPDRGLGNTGELFF.

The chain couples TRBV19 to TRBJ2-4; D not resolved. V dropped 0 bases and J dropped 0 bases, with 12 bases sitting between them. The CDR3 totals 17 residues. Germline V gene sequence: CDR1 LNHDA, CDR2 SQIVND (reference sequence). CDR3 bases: TGTGCCAGTAGTATAGAGCCATCATCAATAGCCAAAAACATTCAGTACTTC. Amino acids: CASSIEPSSIAKNIQYF.

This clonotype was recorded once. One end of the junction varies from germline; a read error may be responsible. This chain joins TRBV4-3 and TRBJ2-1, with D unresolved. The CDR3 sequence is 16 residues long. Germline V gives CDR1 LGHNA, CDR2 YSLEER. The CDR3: CDSSQGGPGDYNEQFF. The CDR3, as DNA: TGCGACAGCAGCCAAGGTGGGCCCGGAGACTACAATGAGCAGTTCTTC.

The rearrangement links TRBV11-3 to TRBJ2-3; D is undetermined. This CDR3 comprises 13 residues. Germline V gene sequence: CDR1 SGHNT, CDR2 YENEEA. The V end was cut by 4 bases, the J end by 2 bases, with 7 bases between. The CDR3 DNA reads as TGTGCCAGCAGCTCCGACCACACAGATACGCAGTATTTT. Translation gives CASSSDHTDTQYF.

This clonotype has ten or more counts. The CDR3 region is CSVERPRYNEQFF. The DNA for the CDR3 is TGCAGCGTTGAACGGCCACGCTACAATGAGCAGTTCTTC. This sequence joins TRBV29-1 and TRBJ2-1; D is uncertain. CDR1 and CDR2 (germline): SQVTM, ANQGSEA. The CDR3 runs to 13 residues. Trimming took off 2 bases at V and 3 bases at J, with 8 bases between the two ends.

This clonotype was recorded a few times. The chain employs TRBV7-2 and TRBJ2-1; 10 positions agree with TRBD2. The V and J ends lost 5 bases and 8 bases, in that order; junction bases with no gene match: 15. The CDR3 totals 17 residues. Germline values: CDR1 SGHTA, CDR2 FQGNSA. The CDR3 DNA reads TGTGCCAGCAGCACTTGGACTAGCGGTTCCTCCCCCCATGAGCAGTTCTTC. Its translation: CASSTWTSGSSPHEQFF.

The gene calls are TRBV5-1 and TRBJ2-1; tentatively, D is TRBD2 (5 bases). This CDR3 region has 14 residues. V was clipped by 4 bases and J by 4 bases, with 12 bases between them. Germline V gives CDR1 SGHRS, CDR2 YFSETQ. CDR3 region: CASSRPGSYNEQFF. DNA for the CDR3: TGCGCCAGCAGCAGACCGGGATCGTACAATGAGCAGTTCTTC.

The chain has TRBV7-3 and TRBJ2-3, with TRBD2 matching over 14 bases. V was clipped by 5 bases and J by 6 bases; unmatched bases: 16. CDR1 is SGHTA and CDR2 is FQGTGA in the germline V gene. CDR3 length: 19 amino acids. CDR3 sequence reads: CASSPGATSGRADGDTQYF. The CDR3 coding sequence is TGTGCCAGCAGCCCAGGGGCGACTAGCGGGAGGGCCGATGGTGATACGCAGTATTTT.

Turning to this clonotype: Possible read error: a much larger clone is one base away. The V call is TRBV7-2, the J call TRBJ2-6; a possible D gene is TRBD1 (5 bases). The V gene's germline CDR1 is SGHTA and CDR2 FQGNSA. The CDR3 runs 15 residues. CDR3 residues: CASLSLETGASVLTF. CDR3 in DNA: TGTGCCAGCCTTAGTCTGGAAACTGGGGCCAGCGTCCTGACTTTC.

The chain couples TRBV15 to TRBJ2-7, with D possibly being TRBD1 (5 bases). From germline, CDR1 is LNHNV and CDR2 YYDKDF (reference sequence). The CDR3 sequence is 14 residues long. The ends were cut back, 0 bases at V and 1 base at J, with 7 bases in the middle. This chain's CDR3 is CATSREDISYEQYF. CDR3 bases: TGTGCCACCAGCAGAGAGGACATTTCCTACGAGCAGTACTTC.

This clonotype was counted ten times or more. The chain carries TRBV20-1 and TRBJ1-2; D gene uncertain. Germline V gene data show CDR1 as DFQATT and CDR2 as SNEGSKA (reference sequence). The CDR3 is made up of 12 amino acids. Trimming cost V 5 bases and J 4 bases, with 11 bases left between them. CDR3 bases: TGCAGTGCTGGACTGGGAGGCTATGGCTACACCTTC. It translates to CSAGLGGYGYTF.

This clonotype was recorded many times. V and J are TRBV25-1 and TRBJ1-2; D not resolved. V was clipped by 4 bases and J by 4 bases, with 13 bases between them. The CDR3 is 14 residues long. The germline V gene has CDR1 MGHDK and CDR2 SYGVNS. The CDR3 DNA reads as TGTGCCAGCAGTGTCTACGCGTCGGGCTATGGCTACACCTTC. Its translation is CASSVYASGYGYTF.

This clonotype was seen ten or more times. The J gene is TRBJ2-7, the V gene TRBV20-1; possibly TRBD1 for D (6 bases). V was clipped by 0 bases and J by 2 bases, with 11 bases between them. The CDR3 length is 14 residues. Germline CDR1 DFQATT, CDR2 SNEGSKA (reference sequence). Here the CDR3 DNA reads TGCAGTGCTAGAGATCGACAGGTCCCCTACGAGCAGTACTTC. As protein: CSARDRQVPYEQYF.

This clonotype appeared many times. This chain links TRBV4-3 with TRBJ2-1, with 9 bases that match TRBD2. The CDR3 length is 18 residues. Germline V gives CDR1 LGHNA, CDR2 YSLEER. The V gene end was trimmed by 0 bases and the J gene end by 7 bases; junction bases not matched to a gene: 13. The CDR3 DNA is TGCGCCAGCAGCCAAGATAATCTAGCTAGCGGGATTACGAATGAGCAGTTCTTC. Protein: CASSQDNLASGITNEQFF.

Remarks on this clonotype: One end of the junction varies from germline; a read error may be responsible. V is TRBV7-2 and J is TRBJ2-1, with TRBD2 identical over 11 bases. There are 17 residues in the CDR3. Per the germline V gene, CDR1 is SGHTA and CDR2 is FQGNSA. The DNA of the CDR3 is TGTGCCAGCTGCTTAGTTAGCGGCCTAGCGGGAGGTACGTGGCAGTTCTTC. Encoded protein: CASCLVSGLAGGTWQFF.

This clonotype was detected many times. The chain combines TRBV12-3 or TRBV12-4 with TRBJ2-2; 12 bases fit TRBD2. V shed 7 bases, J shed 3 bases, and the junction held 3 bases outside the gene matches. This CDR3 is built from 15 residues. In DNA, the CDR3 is TGTGCCAGCATCGGGACTAGCGGGTACACCGGGGAGCTGTTTTTT. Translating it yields CASIGTSGYTGELFF.

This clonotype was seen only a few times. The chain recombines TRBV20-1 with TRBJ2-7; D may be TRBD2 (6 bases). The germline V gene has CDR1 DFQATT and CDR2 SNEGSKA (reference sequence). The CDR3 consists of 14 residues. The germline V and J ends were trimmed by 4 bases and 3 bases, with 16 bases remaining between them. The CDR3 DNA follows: TGCAGTGCTATACCGCGGGATTTTTACTACGAGCAGTACTTC. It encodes CSAIPRDFYYEQYF.